A selection of T cell receptor beta chains follows, all from one sample in a study of T cells in Graves' hyperthyroidism and ophthalmopathy. TCRdb reprocessed the multiplex PCR reads via MiXCR and lists one record per CDR3 protein. The sample lists 600,000 to 650,000 distinct CDR3 sequences; about 20% were seen once. Sequencing was carried out using blood. These receptors were collected from a man between 25 and 39 years old with Graves' ophthalmopathy. Both conserved end residues are part of each CDR3. Each record gives: clone size, CDR3 length, D gene, V gene, J gene, CDR3 DNA, CDR3 protein. A D gene is named only where the DNA matches it firmly. Some rows have no size entry. The others give once, few or many, or a class for an expanded clone.

>-|14|-|TRBV28|TRBJ2-7
TGTGCCAGCGGGGGTCGCGCAGAATCCTACGAGCAGTACTTC
CASGGRAESYEQYF
>few|15|-|TRBV3-1|TRBJ2-5
TGTGCCAGCAGCCAAGATCCTAAAACACGGTCGGCCCAGTACTTC
CASSQDPKTRSAQYF
>many|13|-|TRBV12-3/TRBV12-4|TRBJ2-7
TGTGCCAGCAGTTTGGGCCAGTCGGGCGAGCAGTACTTC
CASSLGQSGEQYF
>few|16|-|TRBV20-1|TRBJ2-3
TGCAGTGCTAGAGATGTTAAGGGGAAGGTTGCAGATACGCAGTATTTT
CSARDVKGKVADTQYF
>-|15|-|TRBV9|TRBJ1-4
TGTGCCAGCAGCGTAGACTCAGGGTTCGGCGAAAAACTGTTTTTT
CASSVDSGFGEKLFF
>many|17|TRBD1|TRBV11-2|TRBJ2-3
TGTGCCAGCAGCTTAACCTACAGGGGGCTCCGCACAGATACGCAGTATTTT
CASSLTYRGLRTDTQYF
>-|15|-|TRBV5-1|TRBJ1-1
TGCGCCAGCACTTCGACTAGCCTTGGGAGCACTGAAGCTTTCTTT
CASTSTSLGSTEAFF
>-|13|-|TRBV29-1|TRBJ1-1
TGCAGCGTTGAACCGGGGAGGAACACTGAAGCTTTCTTT
CSVEPGRNTEAFF
>-|14|-|TRBV20-1|TRBJ2-7
TGCAGTGCTCGAGAAAGACAGAGCGCCTACGAGCAGTACTTC
CSARERQSAYEQYF
>many|16|-|TRBV18|TRBJ1-5
TGTGCCAGCTCGGACACGGGGCGAAATAGCAATCAGCCCCAGCATTTT
CASSDTGRNSNQPQHF
>-|14|-|TRBV4-3|TRBJ1-2
TGCGCCAGCAGCCGAGATTATGGGACCTATGGCTACACCTTC
CASSRDYGTYGYTF
>many|14|-|TRBV5-5|TRBJ2-1
TGTGCCAGCAGCCATACAGGGGGGGACAATGAGCAGTTCTTC
CASSHTGGDNEQFF
>few|15|-|TRBV3-1|TRBJ1-1
TGTGCCAGCAGCCCTGGGCCAGGGGATGCCACTGAAGCTTTCTTT
CASSPGPGDATEAFF
>many|12|-|TRBV20-1|TRBJ1-1
TGCAGTGCTAGACGGAGGAACACTGAAGCTTTCTTT
CSARRRNTEAFF
>few|15|-|TRBV28|TRBJ1-5
TGTGCCAGCAGACTACCGGGACGGCAGAATCAGCCCCAGCATTTT
CASRLPGRQNQPQHF
>few|17|-|TRBV19|TRBJ1-6
TGTGCCAAAGCGGTGGGGAAACAAAGCTCCTATAATTCACCCCTCCACTTT
CAKAVGKQSSYNSPLHF
>-|18|TRBD2|TRBV3-1|TRBJ2-1
TGTGCCAGCAGCCCACCAACCTGGCTCGCGGGAGGGCCAGGAGGGCAGTTCTTC
CASSPPTWLAGGPGGQFF
>few|13|-|TRBV30|TRBJ2-3
TGTGCCTGGAGTACCGGGACGACAGATACGCAGTATTTT
CAWSTGTTDTQYF
>-|14|TRBD1|TRBV6-1|TRBJ2-7
TGTGCCAGCAGATCCGGGACAGCCTCCTACGAGCAGTACTTC
CASRSGTASYEQYF
>many|13|-|TRBV28|TRBJ2-7
TGTGCCAGCAGTTACGGAGACACCTACGAGCAGTACTTC
CASSYGDTYEQYF
>few|14|TRBD2|TRBV29-1|TRBJ2-2
TGCAGCGTTCGGGGCGGGAGTCACACCGGGGAGCTGTTTTTT
CSVRGGSHTGELFF
>few|14|TRBD2|TRBV29-1|TRBJ2-1
TGCAGCGTGGGGACTAGCGGCTCCTACAATGAGCAGTTCTTC
CSVGTSGSYNEQFF
>-|14|TRBD2|TRBV6-5|TRBJ2-7
TGTGCCAGCAGTTGGGTAGCGGGAGCCCACGAGCAGTACTTC
CASSWVAGAHEQYF
>many|16|-|TRBV28|TRBJ2-5
TGTGCCAGCAAGCGGGTCAGACCCTTTTCGCAAGAGACCCAGTACTTC
CASKRVRPFSQETQYF
>many|15|-|TRBV5-6|TRBJ1-1
TGTGCCAGCAGCTTGGAAGGGGGGCCAAACACTGAAGCTTTCTTT
CASSLEGGPNTEAFF
>-|16|-|TRBV7-2|TRBJ2-7
TGTGCCAGCAGCCCCAGAAGGGGGACGGTAGGCGGTGAGCAGTACTTC
CASSPRRGTVGGEQYF
>-|11|-|TRBV7-9|TRBJ2-1
TGTGCCAGCCGGGGGCAAAATGAGCAGTTCTTC
CASRGQNEQFF
>many|22|TRBD1|TRBV28|TRBJ2-5
TGTGCCAGCAGTCCCGATACTGCCGGGACAGGGGGCGAGCCACCGGCTCAAGGGACCCAGTACTTC
CASSPDTAGTGGEPPAQGTQYF
>few|16|-|TRBV20-1|TRBJ2-1
TGCAGTGCCTCCCCCTCAGGGGCTCGGACCTACAATGAGCAGTTCTTC
CSASPSGARTYNEQFF
>-|16|-|TRBV15|TRBJ2-5
TGTGCCACCAGCGGGGGCAGGGGAACGGCGCAAGAGACCCAGTACTTC
CATSGGRGTAQETQYF
>many|16|-|TRBV28|TRBJ2-1
TGTGCCAGCAGCCCCCTCCATCGGACGTCATTCAATGAGCAGTTCTTC
CASSPLHRTSFNEQFF
>many|15|-|TRBV30|TRBJ1-5
TGTGCCTGGAGTGTACGCGGACTTTACAATCAGCCCCAGCATTTT
CAWSVRGLYNQPQHF
>-|15|TRBD1|TRBV7-3|TRBJ2-2
TGTGCCAGCAGCTCGCCGGACAGGGCTCCCGGGGAGCTGTTTTTT
CASSSPDRAPGELFF
>-|12|TRBD1|TRBV28|TRBJ2-7
TGTGCCAGCAGTCCACACAGGGGTGAGCAGTACTTC
CASSPHRGEQYF
>-|18|TRBD2|TRBV7-8|TRBJ2-7
TGTGCCAGCAGTATCCCACGCGGACTAGCGGACCTGCAGCGCGAGCAGTACTTC
CASSIPRGLADLQREQYF
>-|12|-|TRBV7-2|TRBJ2-7
TGTGCCAGCAAGGGGCCCTCCTACGAGCAGTACTTC
CASKGPSYEQYF
>-|15|TRBD1|TRBV12-3/TRBV12-4|TRBJ1-2
TGTGCCAGCAGTTTCCTGGGACAGGGAAACTATGGCTACACCTTC
CASSFLGQGNYGYTF
>-|13|-|TRBV12-3/TRBV12-4|TRBJ1-2
TGTGCCAGCAGTATCTCGACCGGCTACGGCTACACCTTC
CASSISTGYGYTF
>many|13|-|TRBV2|TRBJ1-1
TGTGCCAGCAGTTCACACAGGAACACTGAAGCTTTCTTT
CASSSHRNTEAFF
>-|13|TRBD2|TRBV4-1|TRBJ2-5
TGCGCCAGCAGCCGGGAGGGGAGTGAGACCCAGTACTTC
CASSREGSETQYF
>many|16|-|TRBV7-8|TRBJ1-4
TGTGCCAGCAGCTTAGCTCGGGGGGGGATTAATGAAAAACTGTTTTTT
CASSLARGGINEKLFF
>-|15|-|TRBV7-8|TRBJ1-2
TGTGCCAGCAGCTCGTCCAGAGTTGGGGGATACGGCTACACCTTC
CASSSSRVGGYGYTF
>-|16|TRBD1|TRBV7-9|TRBJ1-5
TGTGCCAGCAGCTCATCCGGGACAGGGGGCACCCAGCCCCAGCATTTT
CASSSSGTGGTQPQHF
>few|14|-|TRBV7-8|TRBJ1-5
TGTGCCAGCAGCCCAGGGGCCGGCGGACAGCCCCAGCATTTT
CASSPGAGGQPQHF